The clone carrying this T cell receptor (beta chain) showed up just once. As yet, its antigen is unknown. This specimen comes from a study of T cells in narcolepsy. Overall study context: Enrolled donors included narcolepsy type 1 or type 2 patients and healthy controls. Study outcomes and limitations: HCRT-specific and TRIB2-specific autoreactive clonotypes appeared among same-patient CSF and blood CD4+ clonotypes. Autoreactive clone sequences were missing from some blood memory CD4+ repertoires.

CDR3 length equals 17 residues. Germline V gene lookup returns CDR1 LNHDA and CDR2 SQIVND (reference sequence). After removal of 1 base from V and 4 bases from J, the junction contained 8 bases not matched to a gene. Method: immunoSEQ multiplex PCR; TCRdb's copy keeps in-frame clones and lacks some. The sample has 24,000 or so clones; roughly four fifths are singletons. The sequenced sample was CD45RA- memory CD4+ T cells from PBMCs. The receptor was isolated from a human donor with narcolepsy. V usage is TRBV19 and J usage is TRBJ1-5; 9 positions agree with TRBD1. In nucleotides, the CDR3 is TGTGCCAGTAGTATAGGGGGGACAGGGTTCTCAAATCAGCCCCAGCATTTT. It yields the protein CASSIGGTGFSNQPQHF.